This T cell receptor (beta chain) was recovered during a study of Ad26.COV2.S vaccination and SARS-CoV-2 variants (dated by TCRdb to the early 2020s). At the level of the whole study: Vaccine-arm donors came from COV1001, a multicentre, randomized, double-blind, placebo-controlled phase I-IIa trial of Ad26.COV2.S in healthy adults. Participants in the trial were split at random into five groups of five each, receiving low-dose or high-dose Ad26.COV2.S once or twice, or else placebo on both occasions. Investigators did not know the trial group allocation while performing experiments and assessing outcomes. Ad26.COV2.S was administered intramuscularly at a dose of 5x10^10 or 1x10^11 viral particles, either as one shot or as two shots given 56 days apart. The TCR-sequenced set comprised about 30 samples: 19 Ad26.COV2.S vaccine recipients, 5 placebo recipients and 8 SARS-CoV-2 convalescent individuals. TCRbeta repertoire sequencing served as the tool for gauging how specific and how broad the SARS-CoV-2-reactive T cell receptors were following Ad26.COV2.S vaccination.

TCRbeta CDR3 regions were sequenced with the immunoSEQ Assay. After extraction, genomic DNA underwent amplification by bias-controlled multiplex PCR, followed by high-throughput sequencing. In the source study's methods: Collapsing and filtering of sequences were performed to quantify the absolute abundance of each unique TCRbeta CDR3 region. T cell fraction was estimated by normalizing TCRbeta template counts to usable DNA, with usable DNA measured through amplification of reference genes found in all nucleated cells. Repertoire TCRs were annotated as SARS-CoV-2-specific when V gene, CDR3 amino acid sequence and J gene were exactly matched to a known reactive TCR set. MIRA supplied the reference SARS-CoV-2 TCR set, which was filtered for enrichment in COVID-19-positive ImmuneCODE repertoires so that public or cross-reactive TCRs were removed. Using the MIRA antigens, annotated TCRs were further analysed by specific ORF or by position within an ORF. Breadth was defined as the number of annotated unique rearrangements divided by the total number of unique productive rearrangements, and depth was defined as the summed frequency of the annotated unique rearrangements. Two-sided Wilcoxon rank-sum tests were applied when comparing TCR breadth between groups. TCRdb's version of the immuneACCESS table is confined to in-frame rearrangements and falls short of the full clone set. An unresolved V gene accounts for under half of the shortfall where checked; the remainder is of unknown origin. That table is the source of V, J and clone size, and D and trimming were worked out from the DNA. Across this sample there are roughly 400,000 clones, with 90% seen only once. The ten largest clones add up to about 4.4% of the sample.

This sample's treatment or condition label indicates: about 20 received Ad26.COV2.S at low or high dose, single or two shots; 5 received placebo; per-sample allocation not given. Repertoires of vaccine and placebo recipients were sequenced from samples collected on day 63 after the first injection. Between 29 July and 7 August 2020, Cohort 1b enrolled 25 adults aged 18-55 years at one site in Boston, USA. As a vaccine, Ad26.COV2.S was a replication-incompetent adenovirus type 26 vector that expressed a prefusion-stabilized SARS-CoV-2 spike protein derived from the original Wuhan strain. Note on this clone: This clone's antigen is unknown. There are no base qualities to consult, and no much larger clone falls within one base.

The CDR3 has 14 amino acids, counting the end cysteine and phenylalanine. Kept here is only the CDR3 DNA, which spans 42 bases and is read in frame from base 1. The germline V gene (reference sequence) supplies CDR1 LNHNV and CDR2 YYDKDF. V gives up 1 base and J gives up 4 bases, and the segment between their germline ends measures 11 bases. Here is what the overall study found, with its caveats: Spike-specific TCR breadth was higher in Ad26.COV2.S recipients than in placebo recipients (P = 0.0014). Comparing responses between vaccine doses or regimens was not something the study was powered to do. Vaccine and placebo recipients had comparable non-spike TCR breadth, which fits with the vaccine containing only spike. After vaccination, spike-specific CD8+ and CD4+ T cell responses were reported to show substantial breadth. The authors noted that the TCR breadth and depth analyses may have underestimated total T cell responses.

The V and J genes are TRBV15 and TRBJ2-7, with TRBD2 tentatively as D gene (6 bases match). Here the sequenced sample was peripheral blood, taken in a trial of Ad26.COV2.S vaccine versus placebo. The TCR comes from a person between 18 and 60 years old who received the Ad26.COV2.S COVID-19 vaccine or a placebo. The CDR3 region: CATSRGRETYEQYF. At the DNA level, the sequence is TGTGCCACCAGCAGAGGTCGGGAGACGTACGAGCAGTACTTC.